The entry below gives a single TCR beta chain sequence along with its context. Its antigen is unknown. The PCR made use of 60 Vbeta and 13 Jbeta primers. Original analysis: It was a later analysis that counted roughly 79 million unique TCR beta chains, of which 8.5 million to 12 million were shared. Using immunoSEQ multiplex PCR, the repertoire was profiled, and TCRdb retains in-frame clones only, with some absent. That table is the source of V, J and clone size, and D and trimming were worked out from the DNA. Of about 250,000 clones listed, about 80% are singletons. This entry comes from a study of cytomegalovirus exposure and HLA in healthy donors. Findings and caveats of the study: Investigators reported more than 150 TCR beta chains as tied to cytomegalovirus. Later, TCR association rates were found to vary by HLA locus, highest for DRB1 and lowest for HLA-C.

Germline V CDR1 and CDR2: LNHNV, YYDKDF (reference sequence). V gave up 1 base and J gave up 1 base, with 12 bases separating them. This CDR3 is built from 16 residues. The sequence was obtained from a girl aged 2-9 years in good health and CMV-seronegative. This chain connects TRBV15 to TRBJ2-3, with D possibly being TRBD2 (6 bases). Specimen: PBMCs. This CDR3 is CATSRVGGRGTDTQYF. The CDR3 DNA sequence: TGTGCCACCAGCAGAGTGGGGGGAAGGGGCACAGATACGCAGTATTTT.